This T cell receptor (beta chain) was documented in a study of blood T cells in healthy people across ages. Primed by a sample-barcoded 5' primer and a J-beta primer mix, a second PCR proceeded for roughly 6 to 12 cycles. TCRdb ran MiXCR on the 5' RACE reads and lists one entry per CDR3 protein. Found here are 1.5 million to 2 million distinct CDR3 sequences, 35% to 50% of them singletons; the top ten hold under 30%. This CDR3 region has 14 residues. The V gene end was trimmed by 3 bases and the J gene end by 6 bases; junction bases not matched to a gene: 5. This clonotype was recorded a few times. The sequence was collected from a human donor in good health. The sample consisted of blood. V is TRBV12-3 or TRBV12-4 and J is TRBJ2-7; 10 bases are shared with TRBD1. CDR3 in DNA: TGTGCCAGCAGTTTCCGGGACAGGGGCAGCGAGCAGTACTTC. It encodes CASSFRDRGSEQYF.